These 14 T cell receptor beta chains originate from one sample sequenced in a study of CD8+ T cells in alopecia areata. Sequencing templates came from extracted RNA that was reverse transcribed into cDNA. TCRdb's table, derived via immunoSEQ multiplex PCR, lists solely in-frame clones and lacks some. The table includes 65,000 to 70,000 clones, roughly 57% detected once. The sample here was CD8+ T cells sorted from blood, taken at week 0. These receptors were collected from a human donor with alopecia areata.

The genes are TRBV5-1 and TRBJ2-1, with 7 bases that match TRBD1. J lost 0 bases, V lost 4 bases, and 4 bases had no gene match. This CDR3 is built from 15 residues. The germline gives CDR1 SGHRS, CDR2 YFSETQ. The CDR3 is CASSPDRSSYNEQFF. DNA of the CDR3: TGCGCCAGCAGCCCGGACAGGAGCTCCTACAATGAGCAGTTCTTC.

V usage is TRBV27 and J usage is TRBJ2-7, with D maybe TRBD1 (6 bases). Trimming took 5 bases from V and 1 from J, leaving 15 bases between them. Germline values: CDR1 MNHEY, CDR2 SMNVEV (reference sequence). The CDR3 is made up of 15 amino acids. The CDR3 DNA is TGTGCCAGCAGTCACTCCGGGACACCTTCCTACGAGCAGTACTTC. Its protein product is CASSHSGTPSYEQYF.

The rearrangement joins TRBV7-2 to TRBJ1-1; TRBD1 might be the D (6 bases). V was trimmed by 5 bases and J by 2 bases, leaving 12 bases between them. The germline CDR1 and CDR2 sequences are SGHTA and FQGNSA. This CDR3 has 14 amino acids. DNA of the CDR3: TGTGCCAGCAGCAAGAGACAGGCTAACACTGAAGCTTTCTTT. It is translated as CASSKRQANTEAFF.

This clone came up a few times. The CDR3 protein is CASSLATGDYQETQYF. In DNA form, the CDR3 reads TGTGCCAGCAGCTTAGCGACAGGGGATTACCAAGAGACCCAGTACTTC. The chain carries TRBV7-9 and TRBJ2-5; 8 bases map to TRBD1. The CDR3 covers 16 residues. V shed 0 bases and J 0 bases; nucleotides not matched to a gene: 3. In germline, CDR1 is SEHNR, CDR2 FQNEAQ (reference sequence).

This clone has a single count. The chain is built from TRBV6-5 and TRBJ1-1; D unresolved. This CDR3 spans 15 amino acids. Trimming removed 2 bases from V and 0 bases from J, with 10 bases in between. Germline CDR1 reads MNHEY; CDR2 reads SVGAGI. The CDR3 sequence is CASSYEMGVNTEAFF. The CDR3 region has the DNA TGTGCCAGCAGTTACGAGATGGGAGTGAACACTGAAGCTTTCTTT.

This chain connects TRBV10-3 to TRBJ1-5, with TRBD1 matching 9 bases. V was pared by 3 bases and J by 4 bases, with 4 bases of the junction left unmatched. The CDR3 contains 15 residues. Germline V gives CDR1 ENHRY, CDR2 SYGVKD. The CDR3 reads CAISEGGQGNQPQHF. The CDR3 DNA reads TGTGCCATCAGTGAAGGGGGACAGGGAAATCAGCCCCAGCATTTT.

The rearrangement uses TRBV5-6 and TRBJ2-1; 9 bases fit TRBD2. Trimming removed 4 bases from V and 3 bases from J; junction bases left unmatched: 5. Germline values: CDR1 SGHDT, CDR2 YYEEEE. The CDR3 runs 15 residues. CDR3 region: CASSVPSGNYNEQFF. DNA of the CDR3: TGTGCCAGCAGCGTACCTAGCGGGAACTACAATGAGCAGTTCTTC.

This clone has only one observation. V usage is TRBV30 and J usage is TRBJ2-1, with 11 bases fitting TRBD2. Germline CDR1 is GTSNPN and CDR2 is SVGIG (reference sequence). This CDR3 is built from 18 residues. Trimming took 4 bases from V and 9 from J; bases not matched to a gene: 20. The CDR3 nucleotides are TGTGCCTGGACGGCGAGCGTTAGCGGGAGGGCCTACCGGGCTGAGCAGTTCTTC. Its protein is CAWTASVSGRAYRAEQFF.

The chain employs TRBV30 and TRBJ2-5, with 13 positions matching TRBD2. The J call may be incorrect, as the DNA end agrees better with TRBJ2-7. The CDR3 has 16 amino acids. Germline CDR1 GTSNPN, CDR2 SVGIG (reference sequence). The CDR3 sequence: CAWRDPGTSGTVEQYF. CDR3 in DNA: TGTGCCTGGAGAGACCCCGGGACTAGCGGGACGGTCGAGCAGTACTTC.

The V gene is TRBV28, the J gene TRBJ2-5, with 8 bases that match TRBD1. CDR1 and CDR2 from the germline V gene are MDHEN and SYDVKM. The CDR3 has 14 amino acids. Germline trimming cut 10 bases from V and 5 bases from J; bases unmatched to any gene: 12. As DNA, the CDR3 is TGTGCCATCTCGGACAGGGTATTGTCGGAGACCCAGTACTTC. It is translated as CAISDRVLSETQYF.

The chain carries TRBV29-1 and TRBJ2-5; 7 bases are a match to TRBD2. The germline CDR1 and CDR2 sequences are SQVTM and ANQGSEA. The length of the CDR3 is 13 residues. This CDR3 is CAAGSGLVETQYF. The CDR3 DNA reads TGCGCAGCGGGGTCGGGCCTTGTGGAGACCCAGTACTTC.

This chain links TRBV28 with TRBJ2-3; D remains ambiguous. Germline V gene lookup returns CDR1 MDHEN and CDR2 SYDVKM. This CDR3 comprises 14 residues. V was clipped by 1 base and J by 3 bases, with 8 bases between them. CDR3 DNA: TGTGCCAGCAGTTTATCCCCCGCGACAGATACGCAGTATTTT. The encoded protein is CASSLSPATDTQYF.

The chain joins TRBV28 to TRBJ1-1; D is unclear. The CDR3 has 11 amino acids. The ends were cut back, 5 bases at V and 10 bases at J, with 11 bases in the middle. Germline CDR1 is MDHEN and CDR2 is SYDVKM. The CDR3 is CASSLGEAAFF. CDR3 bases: TGTGCCAGCAGTCTCGGGGAGGCAGCTTTCTTT.

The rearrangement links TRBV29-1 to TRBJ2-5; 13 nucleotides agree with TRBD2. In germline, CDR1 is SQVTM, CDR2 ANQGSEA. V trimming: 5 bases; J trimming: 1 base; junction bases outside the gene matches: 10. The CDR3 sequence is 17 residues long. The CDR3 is CSVTSGRAGGIQETQYF. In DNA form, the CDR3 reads TGCAGCGTTACTAGCGGGAGGGCAGGGGGGATCCAAGAGACCCAGTACTTC.